The 16 T cell receptor beta chains below all came from one sample that was sequenced in a study of blood T cell repertoires in COVID-19 (dated by TCRdb to the early 2020s). The library was obtained by the immunoSEQ multiplex PCR assay. TCRdb obtained this table from immuneACCESS and retained in-frame rearrangements with V and J assigned. These tables miss some clones; where compared with another copy, unresolved V genes account for less than half of the shortfall, and the remainder is unexplained. For this sample there are 32,000 or so clones; around 90% appear just once. Of the sample, about 1.9% falls within the top ten clones. The sequenced sample consisted of peripheral blood. These receptors came from a man over 45 with active or convalescent COVID-19.

This chain uses TRBV5-8 with TRBJ2-7; the D gene is possibly TRBD2 (6 bases). Germline-derived CDR1 and CDR2 are SGHTS and YDEGEE. The CDR3 extends over 16 amino acids. With 8 bases removed from V and 0 bases from J, the gap between germline ends came to 21 bases. DNA of the CDR3: TGTGCCAGGGGAGGAGCGGGTCCTATGAGCTCCTACGAGCAGTACTTC. It encodes CARGGAGPMSSYEQYF.

This chain joins TRBV10-2 and TRBJ2-2, with D maybe TRBD1 (6 bases). Germline loops: CDR1 WSHSY, CDR2 SAAADI. The CDR3 extends over 15 amino acids. Trimming took off 3 bases at V and 5 bases at J, with 13 bases between the two ends. This CDR3 is CASSEIGQLTGELFF. The CDR3 region has the DNA TGCGCCAGCAGTGAAATTGGACAGCTTACCGGGGAGCTGTTTTTT.

The rearrangement links TRBV12-5 to TRBJ2-5; 9 bases are shared with TRBD2. CDR1 LGHNT and CDR2 FRNRAP come from the germline V gene. CDR3 size: 16 residues. V gave up 4 bases and J gave up 2 bases; unmatched junction bases: 8. The CDR3, as DNA: TGTGCTAGTGGTTCAAATAGCGGGAGCGGTCAAGAGACCCAGTACTTC. It specifies CASGSNSGSGQETQYF.

This clone has a handful of counts. The rearrangement joins TRBV6-5 to TRBJ1-1, with 8 bases that match TRBD1. V trimming: 6 bases; J trimming: 7 bases; junction bases outside the gene matches: 13. Per the germline V gene, CDR1 is MNHEY and CDR2 is SVGAGI. The CDR3 totals 15 residues. This chain's CDR3 is CASRKRFQGALEAFF. The CDR3 DNA reads as TGTGCCAGCAGAAAAAGGTTTCAGGGGGCCCTTGAAGCTTTCTTT.

J is TRBJ2-5 and V is TRBV7-2; TRBD2 is a possible D gene (6 bases). Trimming stripped 1 base from V and 0 bases from J, with 9 bases between. Germline V gives CDR1 SGHTA, CDR2 FQGNSA. This CDR3 has 15 residues. The CDR3 loop is CASSLVAGNQETQYF. The CDR3 nucleotides read TGTGCCAGCAGCTTAGTGGCGGGGAACCAAGAGACCCAGTACTTC.

The chain uses TRBV6-6 and TRBJ2-1; possible D gene TRBD1, 5 bases. Germline CDR1 is MNHNY and CDR2 is SVGAGI (reference sequence). The CDR3 contains 15 residues. V lost 11 bases to trimming and J lost 5 bases, with 22 bases between them. CDR3 region: CAVQGRPPLDNEQFF. The CDR3 nucleotides read TGTGCCGTTCAGGGCAGGCCCCCCCTGGACAATGAGCAGTTCTTC.

The chain has TRBV25-1 and TRBJ1-2, with 9 nucleotides matching TRBD1. The germline gives CDR1 MGHDK, CDR2 SYGVNS. CDR3 size: 11 residues. The V gene end was trimmed by 11 bases and the J gene end by 7 bases; junction bases not matched to a gene: 5. Written as DNA, the CDR3 is TGTGCCGCTGGGACAGGGTTTGGCTACACCTTC. This codes for CAAGTGFGYTF.

The chain recombines TRBV4-3 with TRBJ2-7, with D maybe TRBD1 (6 bases). Germline V gives CDR1 LGHNA, CDR2 YSLEER. V lost 4 bases and J lost 5, with 15 bases in between. The length of the CDR3 is 14 residues. The DNA for the CDR3 is TGCGCCAGCAGCCGTAGGGGGAGAAGCGACGAGCAGTACTTC. Protein product: CASSRRGRSDEQYF.

This clone was found once. The chain links TRBV6-6 to TRBJ2-1, with TRBD2 as a possible D gene (6 bases). CDR1 and CDR2 from the germline V gene are MNHNY and SVGAGI (reference sequence). The CDR3 totals 14 residues. V lost 2 bases and J 8 bases, leaving 13 bases between the germline ends. The CDR3 DNA reads TGTGCCAGCAGTTACACTAGCAGTAACGATGAGCAGTTCTTC. Its protein is CASSYTSSNDEQFF.

V and J are TRBV9 and TRBJ2-1; perhaps TRBD2 as D (7 bases). Germline values: CDR1 SGDLS, CDR2 YYNGEE. Trimming removed 0 bases from V and 8 bases from J, with 18 bases in between. The CDR3 loop spans 16 amino acids. For the CDR3, the DNA is TGTGCCAGCAGCGTAGCAAGCCAACTAGGGGGGGATGAGCAGTTCTTC. It encodes CASSVASQLGGDEQFF.

A few counts support this clone. A junction boundary mismatches the germline segment, possibly from a read error. This sequence joins TRBV7-9 and TRBJ2-7, with TRBD2 as a possible D gene (6 bases). The CDR3 loop spans 12 amino acids. Germline CDR1 SEHNR, CDR2 FQNEAQ (reference sequence). DNA of the CDR3: TGTGCCAGCACCTTAACGGGGGACGAGCAGTACTTC. It is translated as CASTLTGDEQYF.

The rearrangement uses TRBV7-2 and TRBJ2-2; TRBD1 matches 8 bases. CDR3 size: 15 residues. CDR1 SGHTA and CDR2 FQGNSA come from the germline V gene. The junction had 5 bases not matched to a gene; V was cut back by 6 bases and J by 2 bases. CDR3 loop: CASRPDRANTGELFF. The CDR3 bases are TGTGCCAGCAGACCGGACAGGGCTAACACCGGGGAGCTGTTTTTT.

The chain links TRBV28 to TRBJ2-7; 8 bases agree with TRBD2. This CDR3 spans 14 amino acids. The V gene's germline CDR1 is MDHEN and CDR2 SYDVKM. J lost 3 bases, V lost 10 bases, and 11 bases had no gene match. For the CDR3, the DNA is TGTGCCACCGGAGAAGGGACTAGATTCTACGAGCAGTACTTC. It specifies CATGEGTRFYEQYF.

V usage is TRBV24-1 and J usage is TRBJ2-1; a possible D gene is TRBD1 (5 bases). CDR3 size: 13 residues. V lost 1 base to trimming and J lost 12 bases, with 12 bases between them. In germline, CDR1 is KGHDR, CDR2 SFDVKD. The CDR3 region is CATSDFNGQGQFF. CDR3 coding DNA: TGTGCCACCAGTGATTTTAATGGTCAGGGGCAGTTCTTC.

The chain is built from TRBV27 and TRBJ1-1; 8 bases fit TRBD1. The CDR3 loop spans 16 amino acids. CDR1 and CDR2 from the germline V gene are MNHEY and SMNVEV (reference sequence). With V trimmed by 2 bases and J by 4 bases, 9 bases remained unmatched. Here the CDR3 reads CASSLGQGAWGTEAFF. DNA for the CDR3: TGTGCCAGCAGTTTAGGGCAGGGGGCGTGGGGCACTGAAGCTTTCTTT.

This chain uses TRBV7-8 with TRBJ2-1; 12 positions agree with TRBD2. The V gene's germline CDR1 is SGHVS and CDR2 FQNEAQ. V trimming: 1 base; J trimming: 7 bases; junction bases outside the gene matches: 14. CDR3 length: 19 residues. The chain's CDR3 is CASSLGVASGRAVLNEQFF. CDR3 sequence (DNA): TGTGCCAGCAGCTTAGGGGTTGCTAGCGGGAGGGCCGTGTTGAATGAGCAGTTCTTC.